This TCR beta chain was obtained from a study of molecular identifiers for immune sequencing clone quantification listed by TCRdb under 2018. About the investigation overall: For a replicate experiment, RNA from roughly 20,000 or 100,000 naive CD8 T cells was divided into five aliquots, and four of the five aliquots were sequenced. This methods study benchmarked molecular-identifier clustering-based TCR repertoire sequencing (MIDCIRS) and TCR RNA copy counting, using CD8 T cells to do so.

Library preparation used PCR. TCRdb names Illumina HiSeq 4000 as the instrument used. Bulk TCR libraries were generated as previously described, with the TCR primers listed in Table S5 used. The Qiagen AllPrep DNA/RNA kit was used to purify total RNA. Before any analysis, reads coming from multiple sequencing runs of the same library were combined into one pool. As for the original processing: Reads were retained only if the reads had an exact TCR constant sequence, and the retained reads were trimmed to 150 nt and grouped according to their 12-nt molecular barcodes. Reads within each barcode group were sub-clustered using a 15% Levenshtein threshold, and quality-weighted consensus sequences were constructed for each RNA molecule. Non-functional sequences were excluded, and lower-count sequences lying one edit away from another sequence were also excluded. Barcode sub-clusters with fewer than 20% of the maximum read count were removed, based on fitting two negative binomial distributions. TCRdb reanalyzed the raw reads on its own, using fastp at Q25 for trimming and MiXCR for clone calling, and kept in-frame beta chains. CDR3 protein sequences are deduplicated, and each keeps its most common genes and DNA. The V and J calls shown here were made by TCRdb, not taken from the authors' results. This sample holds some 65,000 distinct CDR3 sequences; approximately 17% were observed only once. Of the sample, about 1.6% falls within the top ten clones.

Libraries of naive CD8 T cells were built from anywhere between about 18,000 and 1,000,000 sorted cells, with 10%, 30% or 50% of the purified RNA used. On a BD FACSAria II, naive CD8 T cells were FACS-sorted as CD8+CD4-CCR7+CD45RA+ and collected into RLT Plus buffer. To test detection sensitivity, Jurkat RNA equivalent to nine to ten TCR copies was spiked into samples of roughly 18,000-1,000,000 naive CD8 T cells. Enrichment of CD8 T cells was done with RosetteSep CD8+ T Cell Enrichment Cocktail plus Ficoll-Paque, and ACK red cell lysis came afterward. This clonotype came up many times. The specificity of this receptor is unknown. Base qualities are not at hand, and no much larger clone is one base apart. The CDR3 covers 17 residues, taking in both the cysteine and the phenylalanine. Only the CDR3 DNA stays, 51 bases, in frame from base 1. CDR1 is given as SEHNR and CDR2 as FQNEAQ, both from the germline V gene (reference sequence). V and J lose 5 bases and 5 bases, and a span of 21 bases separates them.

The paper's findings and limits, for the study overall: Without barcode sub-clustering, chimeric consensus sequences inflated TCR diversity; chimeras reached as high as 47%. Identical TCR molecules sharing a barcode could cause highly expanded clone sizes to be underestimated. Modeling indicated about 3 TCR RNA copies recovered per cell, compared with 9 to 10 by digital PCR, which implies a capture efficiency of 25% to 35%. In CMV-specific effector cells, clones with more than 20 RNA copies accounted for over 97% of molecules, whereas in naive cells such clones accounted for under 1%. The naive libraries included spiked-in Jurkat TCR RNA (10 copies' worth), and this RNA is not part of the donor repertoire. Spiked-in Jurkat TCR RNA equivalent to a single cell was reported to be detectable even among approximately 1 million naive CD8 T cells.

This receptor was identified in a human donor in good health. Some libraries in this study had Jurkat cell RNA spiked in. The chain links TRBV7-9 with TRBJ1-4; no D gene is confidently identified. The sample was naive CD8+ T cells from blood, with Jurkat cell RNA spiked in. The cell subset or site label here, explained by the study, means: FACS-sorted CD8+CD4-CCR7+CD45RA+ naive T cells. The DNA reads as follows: TGTGCCAGCAGCAACGTCGAAACGGGTAGATCGAATGAAAAACTGTTTTTT. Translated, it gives CASSNVETGRSNEKLFF.